The clone carrying this T cell receptor (beta chain) was detected a few times. Its antigen is as yet unknown. The data belong to a study of response to subunit inactivated influenza vaccine. TCRdb called the RT-PCR reads again in MiXCR, with one record for every CDR3 protein. This repertoire shows approximately 730,000 distinct CDR3 sequences, roughly 14% found once; its top ten account for 5.5% to 7%. Study-wide results and caveats: Authors suggested few new T cells are recruited by each seasonal influenza vaccination.

The germline gives CDR1 SGHTA, CDR2 FQGTGA. This CDR3 has 15 amino acids. V lost 5 bases to trimming and J lost 2 bases, with 14 bases between them. The chain recombines TRBV7-3 with TRBJ2-3; D call uncertain. The sequencing here drew on PBMCs from blood, taken 14 days before vaccination. This sequence was found in a man in his fifties who received an inactivated influenza vaccine. DNA for the CDR3: TGTGCCAGCAGCCCGACTCCAGGATACACAGATACGCAGTATTTT. Its translation is CASSPTPGYTDTQYF.